The source of this T cell receptor (beta chain) is a study (dated by TCRdb to about 2015). Broadly, across the study: Whether tumor-infiltrating Tregs in breast cancer are recruited from blood Tregs or converted in situ from other CD4+ T cell subsets was tested.

About this clonotype itself: What antigen it recognizes has not been identified. Base qualities are not provided; no much larger clone lies one nucleotide away.

Overall study results and their limits: The TCR alpha and beta sequences of tumor-infiltrating Tregs showed the greatest overlap with tumor naive CD4+ T cells, followed by blood naive CD4+ T cells. Rather than covering whole repertoires, validation in the larger cohort was restricted to a single TCR beta V-J rearrangement. In terms of TCR gene usage, tumor memory CD4+ T cells clustered together with blood and lymph node memory CD4+ cells, as well as with lymph node naive CD4+ cells.

Full-length TCR variable regions were amplified by 5' RACE PCR with constant-region reverse primers, and semi-nested PCR with Nested Universal Primer A was subsequently performed. Using the ReliaPrep RNA Cell Miniprep System, total RNA was extracted, and the SMARTer RACE 5'/3' Kit was then used to reverse transcribe the RNA into 5'RACE-ready cDNA. An Illumina MiSeq was used to sequence the full-length TCR alpha and beta libraries, which had been barcoded with multiplex adaptors. The study's own analysis went as follows. For each of nine subset-tissue groups, sequencing data from the five patients were combined, and the groups were compared by unsupervised clustering of TCR gene usage. Repertoire similarity was calculated with the Morisita-Horn index, weighting shared sequences by their contribution to each repertoire. TCRdb reanalyzed the raw reads on its own, using fastp at Q25 for trimming and MiXCR for clone calling, and kept in-frame beta chains. Entries that share a CDR3 protein sequence are merged under the most common genes and DNA. The V and J calls and clone size come from TCRdb's table, not from the authors' own analysis. In this sample the table shows 6,000 to 7,500 distinct CDR3 sequences, 65% to 85% of which occur a single time. The ten largest clones capture about 4.3% of the sample.

V and J lose 5 bases and 3 bases, and a span of 11 bases separates them. The germline V gene (reference sequence) provides CDR1 MNHEY and CDR2 SMNVEV. Taken from cysteine to phenylalanine, the CDR3 has 14 residues. CDR3 DNA is the only sequence kept; it has 42 bases, read in frame from the first base. CD4+CD25+CD127-/low cells were isolated as Tregs. Tregs, naive and memory CD4+ T cells from tumor, blood and ipsilateral draining lymph nodes of about five breast cancer patients underwent full-length TCR alpha and beta sequencing. Tumor tissue and lymph nodes obtained from ipsilateral axillary dissection were perfused with PBS, minced and then digested with collagenase I and hyaluronidase. FACS confirmed that the sorted cell populations were more than 90% pure.

The chain is assembled from TRBV27 and TRBJ1-5, with a weak D call of TRBD1 (5 bases match). Material for sequencing was tumor-infiltrating Tregs sorted from the breast tumor. The sequence came from a female donor with breast cancer. DNA sequence: TGTGCCAGCAGTCCGAGCGGGACCAATCAGCCCCAGCATTTT. This gives the protein CASSPSGTNQPQHF.